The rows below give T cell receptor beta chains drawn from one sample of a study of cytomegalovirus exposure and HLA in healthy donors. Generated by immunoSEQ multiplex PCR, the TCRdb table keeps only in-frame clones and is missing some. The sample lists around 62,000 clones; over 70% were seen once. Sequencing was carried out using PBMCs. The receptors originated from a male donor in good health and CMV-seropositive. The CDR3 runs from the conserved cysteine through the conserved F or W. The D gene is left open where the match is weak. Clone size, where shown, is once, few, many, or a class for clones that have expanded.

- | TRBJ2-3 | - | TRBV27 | CASSLRQEEIADTQYF | TGTGCCAGCAGTTTAAGACAGGAGGAGATTGCAGATACGCAGTATTTT
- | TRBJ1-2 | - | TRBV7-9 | CASSLVGDYYGYTF | TGTGCCAGCAGCTTAGTGGGAGACTACTATGGCTACACCTTC
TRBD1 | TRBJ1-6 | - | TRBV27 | CASSRFAGQNNSPLHF | TGTGCCAGCAGTCGGTTTGCGGGACAGAATAATTCACCCCTCCACTTT
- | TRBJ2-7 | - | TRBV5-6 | CASSLGGNYEQYF | TGTGCCAGCAGCTTGGGCGGGAACTACGAGCAGTACTTC
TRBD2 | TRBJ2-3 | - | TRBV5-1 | CASSAGLAGGRTDTQYF | TGCGCCAGCAGCGCGGGTCTAGCGGGGGGTAGAACAGATACGCAGTATTTT
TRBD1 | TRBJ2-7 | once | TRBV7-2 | CASSQQGAGIYEQYF | TGTGCCAGCAGCCAACAGGGGGCGGGAATCTACGAGCAGTACTTC
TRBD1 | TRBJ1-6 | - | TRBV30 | CAWNSWTGNSPLHF | TGTGCCTGGAACTCGTGGACAGGGAATTCACCCCTCCACTTT
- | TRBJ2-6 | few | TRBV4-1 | CASSQDATAWGANVLTF | TGCGCCAGCAGCCAAGACGCGACAGCGTGGGGGGCCAACGTCCTGACTTTC
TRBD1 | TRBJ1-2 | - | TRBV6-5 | CASSYSMLDRDYGYTF | TGTGCCAGCAGTTACTCGATGCTGGACAGGGATTATGGCTACACCTTC
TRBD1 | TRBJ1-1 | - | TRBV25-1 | CASSGGTGGNTEAFF | TGTGCCAGCAGTGGGGGGACAGGGGGTAACACTGAAGCTTTCTTT
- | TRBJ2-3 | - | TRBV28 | CASTPGMNTDTQYF | TGTGCCAGCACCCCGGGGATGAACACAGATACGCAGTATTTT
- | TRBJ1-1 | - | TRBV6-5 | CASSYSAGPAFF | TGTGCCAGCAGTTACTCGGCAGGCCCCGCTTTCTTT